This T cell receptor (beta chain) derives from a study of blood T cell repertoires in COVID-19. The table came from immunoSEQ multiplex PCR; TCRdb's copy has only in-frame clones and leaves some out. The table includes roughly 260,000 clones, around 90% detected once. Trimming shortened V by 2 bases and J by 0 bases, and 11 bases separated the two germline ends. Looked up from germline, CDR1 is SGHRS and CDR2 is YFSETQ. The CDR3 contains 16 residues. The sequence was collected from a woman aged 45-65 years who had recovered from COVID-19. The V gene is TRBV5-1, the J gene TRBJ2-2; D unclear. The specimen was peripheral blood. The CDR3 here is CASSLSTPTNTGELFF. The CDR3 DNA reads as TGCGCCAGCAGCTTATCGACACCAACGAACACCGGGGAGCTGTTTTTT.